This T cell receptor beta chain comes out of a study of OX40 agonist ivuxolimab in advanced cancers. V trimming: 7 bases; J trimming: 2 bases; junction bases outside the gene matches: 1. This CDR3 contains 12 residues. Germline assignment: CDR1 ENHRY and CDR2 SYGVKD. Using immunoSEQ multiplex PCR, the repertoire was profiled, and TCRdb retains in-frame clones only, with some absent. The data hold 55,000 to 65,000 clones, with over 70% observed a single time. This clone has a single count. The clonotype comes from an adult with an advanced solid tumor such as melanoma, head and neck, liver or kidney cancer. The input for sequencing was CD4+ or CD8+ T cells sorted from blood, taken in a trial of the OX40 agonist ivuxolimab. The chain employs TRBV10-3 and TRBJ2-5, with 7 bases matching TRBD1. The CDR3 nucleotides read TGTGCCATCAAGGGACAGCAAGAGACCCAGTACTTC. The encoded protein is CAIKGQQETQYF.